This is a list of T cell receptor beta chains from one sample in a study of T-cell memory formation after mild COVID-19. TCRdb independently ran MiXCR on the 5' RACE reads; one entry per CDR3 protein. The sample includes fewer than 500,000 distinct CDR3 sequences, around 27% seen only once; the top ten take approximately 12%. Sequencing was performed on PBMCs or a T cell subset sorted from them (not recorded which). The origin of the receptors is an adult woman who had mild COVID-19 (a few samples of this study predate the infection). Cell type and time point are not known. Both conserved end residues are part of each CDR3. D genes are given only for firm matches. The size of a clone is reported for some rows only, either as once, few or many, or as a class for expanded clones.

>.|.|TRBV6-5|TRBJ2-1
CASSYSSRTGHPEQFF
TGTGCCAGCAGTTACTCGTCGAGGACCGGGCATCCTGAGCAGTTCTTC
>.|.|TRBV12-3/TRBV12-4|TRBJ1-4
CASSSRGEKLFF
TGTGCCAGCAGTTCCAGGGGCGAAAAACTGTTTTTT
>.|.|TRBV2|TRBJ1-6
CASSEGSSGNNSPLHF
TGTGCCAGCAGTGAAGGGTCGTCCGGTAATAATTCACCCCTCCACTTT
>.|.|TRBV7-2|TRBJ2-7
CASSFWLLTSEEQYF
TGTGCCAGCAGCTTTTGGCTTCTAACTTCTGAGGAGCAGTACTTC
>.|few|TRBV21-1|TRBJ2-2
CASTLPGTGSPRGTGELFF
TGTGCCAGCACACTACCCGGGACAGGGAGTCCGCGAGGCACCGGGGAGCTGTTTTTT
>TRBD1|.|TRBV30|TRBJ1-3
CAWRDRGRNTIYF
TGTGCCTGGAGGGACAGGGGGCGAAACACCATATATTTT
>.|few|TRBV9|TRBJ1-1
CASSVGGGKGVNTEAFF
TGTGCCAGCAGCGTAGGGGGAGGGAAGGGGGTGAACACTGAAGCTTTCTTT
>TRBD2|.|TRBV29-1|TRBJ2-7
CSVSLAGVTYEQYF
TGCAGCGTCTCACTAGCGGGAGTTACCTACGAGCAGTACTTC
>.|few|TRBV7-9|TRBJ2-7
CASSFDLTSAVHEQYF
TGTGCCAGCAGCTTCGATCTCACTTCTGCCGTCCACGAGCAGTACTTC
>.|few|TRBV6-4|TRBJ1-3
CASSDPGGTIYF
TGTGCCAGCAGTGATCCGGGAGGCACCATATATTTT
>.|.|TRBV7-9|TRBJ2-7
CASSLEFIYEQYF
TGTGCCAGCAGCTTAGAGTTTATCTACGAGCAGTACTTC
>TRBD2|.|TRBV5-4|TRBJ2-3
CASSSRLAGRTDTQYF
TGTGCCAGCAGCTCAAGACTAGCGGGGCGCACAGATACGCAGTATTTT
>.|.|TRBV5-1|TRBJ2-3
CASNRELSTDTQYF
TGCGCCAGCAACAGGGAACTCAGCACAGATACGCAGTATTTT
>.|.|TRBV6-1|TRBJ2-1
CASRNLDTNSYNEQFF
TGTGCCAGCAGGAACCTCGACACCAACTCCTACAATGAGCAGTTCTTC
>TRBD2|few|TRBV20-1|TRBJ2-1
CSAIPRGRGSYNEQFF
TGCAGTGCGATACCCCGGGGGAGGGGTTCCTACAATGAGCAGTTCTTC
>TRBD2|.|TRBV7-2|TRBJ2-7
CASSFGGRGSSTAYEQYF
TGTGCCAGCAGCTTCGGCGGGCGGGGGAGCAGCACAGCCTACGAGCAGTACTTC
>TRBD2|many|TRBV4-2|TRBJ2-7
CASSPSLAGTYEQYF
TGTGCCAGCAGCCCCTCACTAGCGGGCACCTACGAGCAGTACTTC
>.|.|TRBV7-9|TRBJ1-4
CASSTTGGKLFF
TGTGCCAGCAGTACCACGGGGGGAAAACTGTTTTTT
>TRBD2|.|TRBV7-3|TRBJ2-2
CASSLGGLAGGTGELFF
TGTGCCAGCAGCTTAGGGGGACTAGCGGGAGGCACCGGGGAGCTGTTTTTT
>TRBD1|.|TRBV3-1|TRBJ2-4
CASSVSFGTASNIQYF
TGTGCCAGCAGCGTGTCCTTCGGGACAGCCTCAAACATTCAGTACTTC
>TRBD2|.|TRBV12-3/TRBV12-4|TRBJ2-3
CASSSVTSLDTQYF
TGTGCCAGCAGTTCCGTGACTAGCTTAGATACGCAGTATTTT
>.|once|TRBV7-6|TRBJ2-3
CASSLYEVADTQYF
TGTGCCAGCAGCTTATATGAGGTCGCAGATACGCAGTATTTT
>.|.|TRBV2|TRBJ1-1
CASKRGNTEAFF
TGTGCCAGCAAGAGAGGGAACACTGAAGCTTTCTTT
>.|many|TRBV12-3/TRBV12-4|TRBJ2-7
CASSPRGLWSYEQYF
TGTGCCAGCAGTCCGCGGGGATTGTGGTCCTACGAGCAGTACTTC
>.|.|TRBV12-3/TRBV12-4|TRBJ2-3
CASSLRGGAYTDTQYF
TGTGCCAGCAGTTTAAGGGGGGGGGCCTATACAGATACGCAGTATTTT
>TRBD1|.|TRBV25-1|TRBJ2-7
CAASLNRGLYEQYF
TGTGCCGCCAGCCTTAACAGGGGGCTCTACGAGCAGTACTTC
>TRBD2|few|TRBV29-1|TRBJ2-5
CSVESAGVKETQYF
TGCAGCGTTGAATCGGCGGGAGTGAAGGAGACCCAGTACTTC
>TRBD2|few|TRBV4-2|TRBJ2-3
CASSQDRAGDGDTQYF
TGTGCCAGCAGCCAAGATCGAGCGGGGGATGGAGATACGCAGTATTTT
>.|few|TRBV5-1|TRBJ1-1
CASSLSGWDTEAFF
TGCGCCAGCAGCTTGTCCGGGTGGGACACTGAAGCTTTCTTT
>.|.|TRBV5-4|TRBJ1-2
CASSLVRQGHGYTF
TGTGCCAGCAGCTTGGTGAGGCAGGGTCACGGCTACACCTTC
>TRBD2|.|TRBV2|TRBJ2-6
CASRLAGGFLSGANVLTF
TGTGCCAGCCGTCTAGCGGGAGGGTTTCTCTCTGGGGCCAACGTCCTGACTTTC
>TRBD2|.|TRBV20-1|TRBJ2-3
CSAKIPGLAGGPKDTQYF
TGCAGTGCTAAGATCCCGGGGCTAGCGGGAGGGCCCAAAGATACGCAGTATTTT
>.|.|TRBV12-3/TRBV12-4|TRBJ2-3
CASSLILSTDTQYF
TGTGCCAGCAGTTTAATCCTGAGCACAGATACGCAGTATTTT
>TRBD1|.|TRBV23-1|TRBJ2-6
CASSQCRTGGAVRANVLTF
TGCGCCAGCAGTCAATGCCGGACAGGGGGCGCGGTGAGGGCCAACGTCCTGACTTTC
>.|many|TRBV5-6|TRBJ2-1
CASSSYNEWFF
TGTGCCAGCAGCTCCTACAATGAGTGGTTCTTC
>.|.|TRBV4-1|TRBJ1-5
CASSQDPGPPGWPQHF
TGCGCCAGCAGCCAAGATCCCGGACCTCCAGGGTGGCCCCAGCATTTT
>.|.|TRBV5-1|TRBJ1-6
CASSLEGQNNSPLHF
TGCGCCAGCAGCTTGGAAGGACAGAATAATTCACCCCTCCACTTT
>.|few|TRBV12-3/TRBV12-4|TRBJ2-7
CASSLQGRTYEQYF
TGTGCCAGCAGCTTACAGGGCCGTACGTACGAGCAGTACTTC
>TRBD2|few|TRBV7-2|TRBJ2-4
CASSLVSGSLAKNIQYF
TGTGCCAGCAGCTTAGTTAGCGGGTCCCTAGCCAAAAACATTCAGTACTTC
>.|few|TRBV5-4|TRBJ2-5
CASSSQGRKETQYF
TGTGCCAGCAGCTCACAGGGGAGGAAAGAGACCCAGTACTTC
>TRBD2|.|TRBV2|TRBJ2-6
CASSPRLAGLSGANVLTF
TGTGCCAGCAGTCCCAGACTAGCGGGCCTCTCTGGGGCCAACGTCCTGACTTTC
>.|.|TRBV6-1|TRBJ2-7
CASSEGTIFLF
TGTGCCAGCAGTGAAGGGACCATCTTCCTCTTC
>.|few|TRBV4-1|TRBJ1-1
CASSQEGQGNTEAFF
TGCGCCAGCAGCCAAGAGGGGCAGGGCAACACTGAAGCTTTCTTT
>TRBD2|few|TRBV7-2|TRBJ2-1
CASSPERGGYNEQFF
TGTGCCAGCAGCCCGGAGCGGGGGGGGTACAATGAGCAGTTCTTC
>TRBD1|.|TRBV7-8|TRBJ1-5
CASSPGQGVGNQPQHF
TGTGCCAGCAGCCCGGGACAGGGGGTTGGCAATCAGCCCCAGCATTTT